Each of the 2 T cell receptor beta chains below was sequenced from the same sample in a study of blood T cell repertoires in COVID-19. Sequencing was performed with immunoSEQ multiplex PCR; in TCRdb, only in-frame clones are kept and a portion is missing. The data show roughly 220,000 clones, with more than 65% seen just once and 2% to 2.5% held by the top ten. Material for sequencing was peripheral blood. These receptor sequences come from a woman in her fifties or sixties with acute or convalescent COVID-19.

The CDR3 here is CASSPHPRGNTEAFF. The CDR3 DNA reads as TGTGCCAGCAGCCCCCACCCACGAGGGAACACTGAAGCTTTCTTT. V and J are TRBV4-2 and TRBJ1-1; D is ambiguous. V was shortened by 4 bases and J by 1 base, with 13 bases between the two germline ends. CDR3 length equals 15 residues. Germline-derived CDR1 and CDR2 are LGHNA and YNFKEQ.

This clone was seen a single time. The chain links TRBV10-3 to TRBJ2-7, with D unresolved. CDR3 size: 13 residues. Trimming cost V 2 bases and J 3 bases, with 8 bases left between them. Germline CDR1 ENHRY, CDR2 SYGVKD. For the CDR3, the DNA is TGTGCCATCAGTGAGAACCCCGGCTACGAGCAGTACTTC. Amino acid sequence: CAISENPGYEQYF.